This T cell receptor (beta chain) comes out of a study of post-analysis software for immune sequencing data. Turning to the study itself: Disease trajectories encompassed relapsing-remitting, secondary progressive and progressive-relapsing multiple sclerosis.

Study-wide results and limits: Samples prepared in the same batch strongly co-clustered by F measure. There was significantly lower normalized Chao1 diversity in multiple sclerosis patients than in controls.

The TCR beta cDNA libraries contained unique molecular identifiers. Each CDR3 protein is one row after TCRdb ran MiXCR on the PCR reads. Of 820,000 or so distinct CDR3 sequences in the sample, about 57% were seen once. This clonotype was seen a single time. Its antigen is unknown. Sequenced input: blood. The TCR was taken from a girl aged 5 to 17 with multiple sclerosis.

For the CDR3, the DNA is TGTGCCAGCAGCGTAGATTCTAGCGGCCAAGAGACCCAGTACTTC. Protein: CASSVDSSGQETQYF. V is TRBV9 and J is TRBJ2-5; 7 nucleotides match TRBD2. Unmatched junction bases numbered 3, after V lost 0 bases and J lost 1 base. The CDR3 runs 15 residues. Germline V gene data show CDR1 as SGDLS and CDR2 as YYNGEE.